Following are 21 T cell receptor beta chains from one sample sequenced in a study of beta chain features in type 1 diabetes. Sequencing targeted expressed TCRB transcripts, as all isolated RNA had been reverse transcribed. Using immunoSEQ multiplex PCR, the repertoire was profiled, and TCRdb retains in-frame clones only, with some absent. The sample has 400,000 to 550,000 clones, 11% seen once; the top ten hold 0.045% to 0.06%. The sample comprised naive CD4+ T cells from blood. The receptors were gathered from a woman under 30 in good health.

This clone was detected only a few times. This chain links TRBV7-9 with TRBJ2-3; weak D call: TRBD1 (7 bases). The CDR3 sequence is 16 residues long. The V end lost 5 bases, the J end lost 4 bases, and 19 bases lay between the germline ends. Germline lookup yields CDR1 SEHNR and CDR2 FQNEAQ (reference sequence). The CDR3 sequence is CASSLPPGRGADTQYF. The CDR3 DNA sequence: TGTGCCAGCAGCCTCCCCCCGGGCAGGGGGGCAGATACGCAGTATTTT.

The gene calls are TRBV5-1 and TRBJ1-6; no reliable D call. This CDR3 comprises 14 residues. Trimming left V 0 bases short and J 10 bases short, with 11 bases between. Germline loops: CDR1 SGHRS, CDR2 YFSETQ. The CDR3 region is CASSLAGLGSPLHF. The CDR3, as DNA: TGCGCCAGCAGCTTGGCGGGATTGGGGTCACCCCTCCACTTT.

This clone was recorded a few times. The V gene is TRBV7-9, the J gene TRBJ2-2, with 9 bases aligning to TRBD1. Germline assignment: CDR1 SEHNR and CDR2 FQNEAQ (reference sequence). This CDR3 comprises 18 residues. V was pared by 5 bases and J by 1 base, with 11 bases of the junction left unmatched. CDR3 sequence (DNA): TGTGCCAGCAGCAATATCAGGTGGACAGGGGTGAACACCGGGGAGCTGTTTTTT. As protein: CASSNIRWTGVNTGELFF. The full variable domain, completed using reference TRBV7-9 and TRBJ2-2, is DTGVSQNPRHKITKRGQNVTFRCDPISEHNRLYWYRQTLGQGPEFLTYFQNEAQLEKSRLLSDRFSAERPKGSFSTLEIQRTEQGDSAMYLCASSNIRWTGVNTGELFFGEGSRLTVL.

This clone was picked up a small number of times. As DNA, the CDR3 is TGCAGCGTTGAGACCGGGACAGGAGGGTCCTACAATGAGCAGTTCTTC. Amino acid sequence: CSVETGTGGSYNEQFF. The V call is TRBV29-1, the J call TRBJ2-1; 8 positions agree with TRBD1. This CDR3 is built from 16 residues. The ends lost 3 bases at V and 1 base at J; junction bases unmatched: 8. Germline V gene lookup returns CDR1 SQVTM and CDR2 ANQGSEA.

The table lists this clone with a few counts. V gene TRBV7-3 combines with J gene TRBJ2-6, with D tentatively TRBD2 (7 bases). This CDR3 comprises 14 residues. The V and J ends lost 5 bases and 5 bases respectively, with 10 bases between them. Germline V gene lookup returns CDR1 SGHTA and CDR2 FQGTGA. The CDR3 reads CASSGGGRANVLTF. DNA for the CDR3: TGTGCCAGCAGCGGCGGGGGCAGGGCCAACGTCCTGACTTTC.

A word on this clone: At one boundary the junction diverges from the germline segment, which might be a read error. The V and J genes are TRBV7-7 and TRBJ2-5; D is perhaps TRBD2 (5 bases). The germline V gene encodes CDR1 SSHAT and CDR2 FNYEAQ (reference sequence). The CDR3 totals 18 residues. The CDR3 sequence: CASSRLFAASPDQETQYF. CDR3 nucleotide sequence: TGTGCTAGCAGCCGCCTATTTGCCGCTAGCCCAGACCAAGAGACCCAGTACTTC.

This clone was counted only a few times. The CDR3 spells CAWSATQLRGYTF. The CDR3 nucleotides read TGTGCCTGGAGCGCGACACAATTGCGGGGCTACACCTTC. The gene calls are TRBV30 and TRBJ1-2; no clear D. This CDR3 is built from 13 residues. CDR1 is GTSNPN and CDR2 is SVGIG in the germline V gene (reference sequence). V dropped 3 bases and J dropped 8 bases, with 16 bases sitting between them.

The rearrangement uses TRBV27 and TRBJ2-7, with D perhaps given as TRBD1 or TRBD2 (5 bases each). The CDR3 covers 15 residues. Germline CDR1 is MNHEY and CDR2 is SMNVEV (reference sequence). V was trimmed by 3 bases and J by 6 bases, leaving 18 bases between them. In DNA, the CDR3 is TGTGCCAGCAGTTTTGTATATAGGGGAGCTAGCGAGCAGTACTTC. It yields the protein CASSFVYRGASEQYF.

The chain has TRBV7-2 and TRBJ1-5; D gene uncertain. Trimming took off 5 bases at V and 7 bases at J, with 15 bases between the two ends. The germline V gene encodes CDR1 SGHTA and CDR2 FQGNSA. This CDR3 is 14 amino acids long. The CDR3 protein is CASSDRAGRQPQHF. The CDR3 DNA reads TGTGCCAGCAGCGACCGGGCGGGGAGACAGCCCCAGCATTTT.

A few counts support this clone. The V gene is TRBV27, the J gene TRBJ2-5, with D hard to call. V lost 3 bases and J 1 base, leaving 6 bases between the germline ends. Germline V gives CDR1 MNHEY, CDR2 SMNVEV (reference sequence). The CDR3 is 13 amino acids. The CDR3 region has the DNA TGTGCCAGCAGTTTTAAGTTCCAAGAGACCCAGTACTTC. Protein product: CASSFKFQETQYF.

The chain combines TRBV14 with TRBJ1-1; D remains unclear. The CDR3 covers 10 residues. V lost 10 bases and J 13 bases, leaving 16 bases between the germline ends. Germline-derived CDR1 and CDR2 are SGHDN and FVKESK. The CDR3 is CATLHGYVFF. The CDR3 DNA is TGTGCCACCTTACACGGTTATGTTTTCTTT.

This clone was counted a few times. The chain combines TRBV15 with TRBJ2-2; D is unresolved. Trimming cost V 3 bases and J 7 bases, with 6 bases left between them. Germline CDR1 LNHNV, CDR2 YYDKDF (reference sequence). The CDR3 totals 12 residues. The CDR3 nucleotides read TGTGCCACCAGCAGCGTCTTCGGGGAGCTGTTTTTT. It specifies CATSSVFGELFF.

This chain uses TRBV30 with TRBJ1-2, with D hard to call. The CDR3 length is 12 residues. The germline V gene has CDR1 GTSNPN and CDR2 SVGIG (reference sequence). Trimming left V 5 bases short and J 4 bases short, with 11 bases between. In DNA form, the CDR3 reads TGTGCCTGGGATTATGGGATCTATGGCTACACCTTC. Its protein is CAWDYGIYGYTF.

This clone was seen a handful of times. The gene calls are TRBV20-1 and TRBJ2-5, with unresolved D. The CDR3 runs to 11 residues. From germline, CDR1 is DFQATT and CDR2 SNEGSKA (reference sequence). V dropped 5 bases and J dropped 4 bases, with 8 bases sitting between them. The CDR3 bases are TGCAGTGCTGCGAGCTCAGAGACCCAGTACTTC. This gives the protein CSAASSETQYF.

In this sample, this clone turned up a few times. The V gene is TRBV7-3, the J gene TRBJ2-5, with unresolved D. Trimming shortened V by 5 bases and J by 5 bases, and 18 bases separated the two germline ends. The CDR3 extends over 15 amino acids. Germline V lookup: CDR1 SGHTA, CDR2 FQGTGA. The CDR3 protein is CASSEGVGLMETQYF. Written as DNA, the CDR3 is TGTGCCAGCAGCGAAGGAGTGGGGTTGATGGAGACCCAGTACTTC.

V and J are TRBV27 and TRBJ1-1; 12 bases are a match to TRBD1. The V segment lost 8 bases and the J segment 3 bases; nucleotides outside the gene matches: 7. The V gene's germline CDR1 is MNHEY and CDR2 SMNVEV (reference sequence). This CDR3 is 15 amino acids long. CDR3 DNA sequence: TGTGCCAGCTCCGGGACAGGGGGCTGGGACACTGAAGCTTTCTTT. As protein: CASSGTGGWDTEAFF.

The CDR3: CASSLLVGPYNEQFF. In DNA form, the CDR3 reads TGTGCCAGCAGCTTGCTAGTGGGTCCTTACAATGAGCAGTTCTTC. V is TRBV11-1 and J is TRBJ2-1; D is unresolved. V was pared by 3 bases and J by 4 bases, with 13 bases between. Germline values: CDR1 SGHAT, CDR2 FQDESV (reference sequence). This CDR3 comprises 15 residues.

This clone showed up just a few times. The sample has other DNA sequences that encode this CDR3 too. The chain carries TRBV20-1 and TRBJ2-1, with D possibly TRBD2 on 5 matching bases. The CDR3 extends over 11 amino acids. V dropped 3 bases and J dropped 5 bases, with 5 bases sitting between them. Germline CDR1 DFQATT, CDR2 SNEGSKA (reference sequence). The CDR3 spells CSARRDNEQFF. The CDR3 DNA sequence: TGCAGTGCTAGGAGGGACAATGAGCAGTTCTTC.

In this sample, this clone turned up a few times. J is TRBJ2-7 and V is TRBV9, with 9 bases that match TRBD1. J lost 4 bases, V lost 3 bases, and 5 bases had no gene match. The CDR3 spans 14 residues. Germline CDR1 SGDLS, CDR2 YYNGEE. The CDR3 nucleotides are TGTGCCAGCAGCGCAGGGACAGGGAAGTACGAGCAGTACTTC. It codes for CASSAGTGKYEQYF.

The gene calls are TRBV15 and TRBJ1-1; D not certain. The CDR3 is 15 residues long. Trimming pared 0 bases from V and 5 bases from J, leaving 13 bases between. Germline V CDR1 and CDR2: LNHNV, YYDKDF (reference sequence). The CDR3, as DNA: TGTGCCACCAGCAGAGACGGGATCGGAGGAACTGAAGCTTTCTTT. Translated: CATSRDGIGGTEAFF.

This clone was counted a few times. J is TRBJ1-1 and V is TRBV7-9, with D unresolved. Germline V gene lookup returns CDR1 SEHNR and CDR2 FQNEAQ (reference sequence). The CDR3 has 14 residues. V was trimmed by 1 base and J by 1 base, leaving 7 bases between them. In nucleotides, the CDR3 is TGTGCCAGCAGCTTAGTTACGGGGAACACTGAAGCTTTCTTT. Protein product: CASSLVTGNTEAFF.